These 4 T cell receptor beta chains were sequenced from one sample in a study of blood T cell repertoires in COVID-19. Sequenced by immunoSEQ multiplex PCR; TCRdb stores in-frame clones only, minus some. The table records a few hundred thousand clones, under 90% of them present only once. Material: PBMCs or T cells enriched from blood (not recorded which). These receptors came from a man aged 25-45 years who had recovered from COVID-19.

V is TRBV5-6 and J is TRBJ2-7; maybe TRBD1 (8 bases). Germline CDR1 is SGHDT and CDR2 is YYEEEE. V lost 6 bases and J lost 3, with 22 bases in between. The CDR3 length is 16 residues. The DNA for the CDR3 is TGTGCCAGCATCCCGGGGAGGGGACAGGCGATCTACGAGCAGTACTTC. Translating gives CASIPGRGQAIYEQYF.

This clone was seen more than once but under ten times. The chain is built from TRBV27 and TRBJ1-1, with D perhaps matching TRBD1 (5 bases). The V and J ends lost 5 bases and 10 bases respectively, with 17 bases between them. Germline V gene sequence: CDR1 MNHEY, CDR2 SMNVEV (reference sequence). The CDR3 sequence is 13 residues long. DNA of the CDR3: TGTGCCAGCAGTCCGCAAATTGGCGGGGGAGCTTTCTTT. Its translation: CASSPQIGGGAFF.

V gene TRBV7-6 combines with J gene TRBJ2-1, with 10 bases matching TRBD2. The CDR3 covers 16 residues. Germline V CDR1 and CDR2: SGHVS, FNYEAQ. J gave up 5 bases and V 5 bases, and 9 bases lay outside the gene matches. The CDR3 DNA is TGTGCCAGCAGCCCACTAGCGGGACCCCCCCACAATGAGCAGTTCTTC. Translation: CASSPLAGPPHNEQFF.

The CDR3: CASSKLGVANTEAFF. The CDR3 region has the DNA TGTGCCAGCAGCAAGCTGGGTGTAGCAAACACTGAAGCTTTCTTT. This chain links TRBV27 with TRBJ1-1, with no clear D. The germline V gene encodes CDR1 MNHEY and CDR2 SMNVEV (reference sequence). V was cut by 6 bases and J by 2 bases, with 16 bases left in between. This CDR3 region has 15 residues.